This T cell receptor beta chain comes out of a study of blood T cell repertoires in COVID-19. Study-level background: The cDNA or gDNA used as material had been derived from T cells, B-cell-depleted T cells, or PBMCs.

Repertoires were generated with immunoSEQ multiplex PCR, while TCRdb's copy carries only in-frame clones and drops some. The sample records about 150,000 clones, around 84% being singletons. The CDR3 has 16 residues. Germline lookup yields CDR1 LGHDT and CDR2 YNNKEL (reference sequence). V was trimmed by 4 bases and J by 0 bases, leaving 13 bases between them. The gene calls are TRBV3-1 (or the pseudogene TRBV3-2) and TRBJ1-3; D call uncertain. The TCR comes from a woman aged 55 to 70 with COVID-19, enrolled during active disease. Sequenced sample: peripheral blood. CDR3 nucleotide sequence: TGTGCCAGCAGCCTCCTGACGGGAAACTCTGGAAACACCATATATTTT. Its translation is CASSLLTGNSGNTIYF.